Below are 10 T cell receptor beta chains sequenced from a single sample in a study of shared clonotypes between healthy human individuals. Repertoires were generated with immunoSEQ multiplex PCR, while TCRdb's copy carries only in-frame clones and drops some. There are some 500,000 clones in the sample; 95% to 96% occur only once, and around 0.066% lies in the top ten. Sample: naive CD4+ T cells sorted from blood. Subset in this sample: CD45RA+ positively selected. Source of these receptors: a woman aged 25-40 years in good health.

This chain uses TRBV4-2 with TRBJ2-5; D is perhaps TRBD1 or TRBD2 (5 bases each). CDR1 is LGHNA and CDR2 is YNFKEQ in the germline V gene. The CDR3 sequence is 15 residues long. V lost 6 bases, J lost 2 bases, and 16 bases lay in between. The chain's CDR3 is CASSRLGTAQETQYF. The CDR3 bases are TGTGCCAGCAGTCGTCTAGGGACGGCACAAGAGACCCAGTACTTC.

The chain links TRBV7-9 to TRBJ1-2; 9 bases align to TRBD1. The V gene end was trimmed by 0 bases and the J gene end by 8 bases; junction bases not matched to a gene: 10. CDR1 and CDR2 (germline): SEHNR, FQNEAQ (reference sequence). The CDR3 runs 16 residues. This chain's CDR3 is CASSLAIGQGSGGYTF. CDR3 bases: TGTGCCAGCAGCTTAGCGATAGGACAGGGGTCGGGCGGCTACACCTTC.

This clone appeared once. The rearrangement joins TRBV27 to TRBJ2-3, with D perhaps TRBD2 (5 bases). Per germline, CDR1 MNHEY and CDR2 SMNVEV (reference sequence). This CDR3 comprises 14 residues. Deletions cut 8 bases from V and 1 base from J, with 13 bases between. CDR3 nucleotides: TGTGCCAGCCGGACTCTACGGGGCACAGATACGCAGTATTTT. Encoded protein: CASRTLRGTDTQYF.

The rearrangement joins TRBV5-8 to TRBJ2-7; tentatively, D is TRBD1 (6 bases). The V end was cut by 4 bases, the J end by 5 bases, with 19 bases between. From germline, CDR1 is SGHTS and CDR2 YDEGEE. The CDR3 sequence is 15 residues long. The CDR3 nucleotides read TGTGCCAGCAGCCTCGCCGGGACACCTTACGACGAGCAGTACTTC. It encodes CASSLAGTPYDEQYF.

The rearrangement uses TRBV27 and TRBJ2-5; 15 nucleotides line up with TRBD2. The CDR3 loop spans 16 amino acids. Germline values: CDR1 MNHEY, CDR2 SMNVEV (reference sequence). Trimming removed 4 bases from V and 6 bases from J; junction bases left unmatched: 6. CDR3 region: CASSSGLAGGRKTQYF. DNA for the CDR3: TGTGCCAGCAGTTCGGGACTAGCGGGAGGTAGGAAGACCCAGTACTTC.

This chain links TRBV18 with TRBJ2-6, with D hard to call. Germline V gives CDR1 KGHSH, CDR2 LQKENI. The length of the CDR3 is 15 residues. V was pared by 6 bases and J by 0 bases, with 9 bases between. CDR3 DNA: TGTGCCAGCTCGCCGACCACCTCTGGGGCCAACGTCCTGACTTTC. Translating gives CASSPTTSGANVLTF.

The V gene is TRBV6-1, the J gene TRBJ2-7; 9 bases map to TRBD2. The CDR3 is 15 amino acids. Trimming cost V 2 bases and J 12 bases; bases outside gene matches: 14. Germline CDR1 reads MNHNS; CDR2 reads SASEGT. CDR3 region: CASSEITGLASKAYF. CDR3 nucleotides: TGTGCCAGCAGTGAAATCACGGGACTAGCCTCTAAGGCGTACTTC.

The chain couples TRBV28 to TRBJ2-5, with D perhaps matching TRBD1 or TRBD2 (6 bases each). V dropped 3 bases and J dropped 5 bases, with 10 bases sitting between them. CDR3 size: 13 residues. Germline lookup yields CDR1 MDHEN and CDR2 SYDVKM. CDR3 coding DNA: TGTGCCAGCAGTTTTGGGGGGCCGGAGACCCAGTACTTC. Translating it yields CASSFGGPETQYF.

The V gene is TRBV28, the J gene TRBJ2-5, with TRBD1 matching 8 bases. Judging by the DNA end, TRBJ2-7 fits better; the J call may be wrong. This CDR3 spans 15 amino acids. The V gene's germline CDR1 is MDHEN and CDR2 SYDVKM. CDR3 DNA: TGTGCCAGCAGTTCCCCCGGGACAGGCTCCTACGAGCAGTACTTC. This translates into CASSSPGTGSYEQYF.

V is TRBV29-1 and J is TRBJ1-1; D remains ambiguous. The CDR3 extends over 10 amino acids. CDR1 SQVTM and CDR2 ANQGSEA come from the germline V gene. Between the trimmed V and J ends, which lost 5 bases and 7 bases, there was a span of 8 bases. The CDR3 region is CSVSGYEAFF. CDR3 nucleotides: TGCAGCGTTTCCGGGTATGAAGCTTTCTTT. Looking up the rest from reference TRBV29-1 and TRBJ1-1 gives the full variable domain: SAVISQKPSRDICQRGTSLTIQCQVDSQVTMMFWYRQQPGQSLTLIATANQGSEATYESGFVIDKFPISRPNLTFSTLTVSNMSPEDSSIYLCSVSGYEAFFGQGTRLTVV.